The 24 T cell receptor beta chains below all came from one sample that was sequenced in a study of blood T cell repertoires in COVID-19. Using immunoSEQ multiplex PCR, the repertoire was profiled, and TCRdb retains in-frame clones only, with some absent. The table has a few hundred thousand clones, about 86% seen once. Sequenced: PBMCs or T cells enriched from blood (not recorded which). These receptors originate from a woman in her thirties who had been exposed to COVID-19.

The chain joins TRBV9 to TRBJ1-1, with D hard to call. V gave up 4 bases and J gave up 1 base, with 8 bases separating them. CDR3 length equals 13 residues. The germline V gene encodes CDR1 SGDLS and CDR2 YYNGEE. The CDR3 bases are TGTGCCAGCAGCCCCGGGAAGAACACTGAAGCTTTCTTT. This codes for CASSPGKNTEAFF.

This clone appeared once. The chain carries TRBV27 and TRBJ1-1; the match to TRBD1 covers 8 bases. Germline CDR1 MNHEY, CDR2 SMNVEV (reference sequence). V shed 3 bases, J shed 3 bases, and the junction held 9 bases outside the gene matches. This CDR3 region has 16 residues. CDR3 loop: CASSFTPTGVDTEAFF. CDR3 DNA: TGTGCCAGCAGTTTTACTCCGACAGGGGTTGACACTGAAGCTTTCTTT.

This clone has more than one count but fewer than ten. The CDR3 sequence is CASSQGETNSPLHF. CDR3 nucleotide sequence: TGTGCCAGCAGCCAAGGGGAGACGAACTCACCCCTCCACTTT. V and J are TRBV3-1 (or the pseudogene TRBV3-2) and TRBJ1-6; D gene uncertain. Germline V CDR1 and CDR2: LGHDT, YNNKEL (reference sequence). CDR3 length equals 14 residues. With 1 base removed from V and 10 bases from J, the gap between germline ends came to 11 bases.

V gene TRBV7-8 combines with J gene TRBJ1-2; D is undetermined. Germline V CDR1 and CDR2: SGHVS, FQNEAQ. Trimming pared 5 bases from V and 7 bases from J, leaving 11 bases between. The CDR3 totals 12 residues. CDR3 bases: TGTGCCAGCAGCCCCACCGGAGGTGGCTACACCTTC. This encodes CASSPTGGGYTF.

The gene calls are TRBV7-6 and TRBJ1-1, with D possibly being TRBD1 (6 bases). CDR3 length: 14 amino acids. Trimming shortened V by 1 base and J by 1 base, and 7 bases separated the two germline ends. The germline CDR1 and CDR2 sequences are SGHVS and FNYEAQ. This chain's CDR3 is CASSLGDKNTEAFF. Here the CDR3 DNA reads TGTGCCAGCAGCTTAGGGGACAAGAACACTGAAGCTTTCTTT.

This chain connects TRBV24-1 to TRBJ2-3, with 7 bases that match TRBD2. Germline lookup yields CDR1 KGHDR and CDR2 SFDVKD. The CDR3 is 16 amino acids. The V segment lost 6 bases and the J segment 3 bases; nucleotides outside the gene matches: 11. CDR3 bases: TGTGCCACCAGTACCCCCGGACTAGTGGGGACAGATACGCAGTATTTT. This codes for CATSTPGLVGTDTQYF.

The J gene is TRBJ2-7, the V gene TRBV10-3; 7 bases line up with TRBD1. This CDR3 region has 13 residues. The V gene's germline CDR1 is ENHRY and CDR2 SYGVKD. Trimming took 10 bases from V and 2 from J; bases not matched to a gene: 8. In nucleotides, the CDR3 is TGTGCCACCGGACAGGTTGGGACCTACGAGCAGTACTTC. Protein sequence: CATGQVGTYEQYF.

The chain combines TRBV9 with TRBJ2-7; D is perhaps TRBD2 (7 bases). The CDR3 spans 15 residues. V lost 3 bases and J lost 6, with 19 bases in between. The V gene's germline CDR1 is SGDLS and CDR2 YYNGEE. In nucleotides, the CDR3 is TGTGCCAGCAGCGAGGGGGGGGCCCAGGGCCTCGAGCAGTACTTC. This sequence encodes CASSEGGAQGLEQYF.

The chain is built from TRBV14 and TRBJ1-4, with TRBD1 identical over 7 bases. J was trimmed by 8 bases and V by 0 bases; bases with no gene match: 12. This CDR3 comprises 17 residues. The germline V gene has CDR1 SGHDN and CDR2 FVKESK. CDR3 region: CASSQDRLQGRREKLFF. CDR3 sequence (DNA): TGTGCCAGCAGCCAAGATCGCCTACAGGGGAGGAGGGAAAAACTGTTTTTT.

The chain couples TRBV10-1 to TRBJ2-3; 14 bases match TRBD2. The CDR3 is 16 amino acids. V shed 5 bases and J 4 bases; nucleotides not matched to a gene: 5. In germline, CDR1 is WNHNN, CDR2 SYGVQD (reference sequence). The DNA for the CDR3 is TGCGCCAGCAGTAGGGGACTAGCGGGGGCCCCAGATACGCAGTATTTT. Residues: CASSRGLAGAPDTQYF.

V usage is TRBV9 and J usage is TRBJ2-7, with TRBD2 identical over 7 bases. V was pared by 0 bases and J by 3 bases, with 9 bases of the junction left unmatched. The germline V gene encodes CDR1 SGDLS and CDR2 YYNGEE. This CDR3 spans 16 amino acids. The CDR3 DNA reads TGTGCCAGCAGCGTAGTGACGACTAGCCTTCTCTACGAGCAGTACTTC. Amino acid sequence: CASSVVTTSLLYEQYF.

The V call is TRBV19, the J call TRBJ1-4; 7 bases line up with TRBD1. There are 13 residues in the CDR3. In germline, CDR1 is LNHDA, CDR2 SQIVND (reference sequence). With 11 bases clipped from V and 10 bases from J, the junction kept 13 bases outside the gene matches. The DNA of the CDR3 is TGTGCCGCAAACCCGAGGGGGCAAGGAAAACTGTTTTTT. Its protein product is CAANPRGQGKLFF.

The chain combines TRBV5-4 with TRBJ1-2; D remains unclear. This CDR3 has 13 residues. The V and J ends lost 3 bases and 0 bases respectively, with 6 bases between them. CDR1 SGHNT and CDR2 YYREEE come from the germline V gene (reference sequence). CDR3 sequence reads: CASSSTTNYGYTF. The CDR3 nucleotides read TGTGCCAGCAGCTCGACAACTAACTATGGCTACACCTTC.

The genes are TRBV24-1 and TRBJ2-7, with D maybe TRBD2 (5 bases). CDR1 and CDR2 (germline): KGHDR, SFDVKD. The V and J ends lost 3 bases and 5 bases respectively, with 16 bases between them. The length of the CDR3 is 15 residues. CDR3 nucleotide sequence: TGTGCCACCAGTGATCGCGGGCCCCCTTCGGACGAGCAGTACTTC. Protein: CATSDRGPPSDEQYF.

The gene calls are TRBV11-2 and TRBJ2-3; D unclear. Germline V gene lookup returns CDR1 SGHAT and CDR2 FQNNGV. The CDR3 totals 15 residues. Between the trimmed V and J ends, which lost 3 bases and 0 bases, there was a span of 10 bases. Here the CDR3 reads CASSFLISSTDTQYF. The CDR3 bases are TGTGCCAGCAGCTTCCTTATATCTAGCACAGATACGCAGTATTTT.

The V call is TRBV19, the J call TRBJ1-1, with no clear D. V was clipped by 1 base and J by 6 bases, with 9 bases between them. The CDR3 totals 13 residues. CDR1 is LNHDA, CDR2 SQIVND, per germline (reference sequence). The CDR3 sequence: CASSIGTWAEAFF. The CDR3 DNA follows: TGTGCCAGTAGTATAGGGACTTGGGCTGAAGCTTTCTTT.

The J gene is TRBJ1-1, the V gene TRBV7-9, with D maybe TRBD1 (5 bases). Per germline, CDR1 SEHNR and CDR2 FQNEAQ (reference sequence). V lost 6 bases and J 4 bases, leaving 12 bases between the germline ends. There are 13 residues in the CDR3. CDR3 coding DNA: TGTGCCAGCAGGTTACAGGTGACCACTGAAGCTTTCTTT. Its protein is CASRLQVTTEAFF.

This chain connects TRBV6-5 to TRBJ1-5, with D perhaps matching TRBD1 (5 bases). The CDR3 has 13 amino acids. The germline CDR1 and CDR2 sequences are MNHEY and SVGAGI. Trimming pared 8 bases from V and 4 bases from J, leaving 12 bases between. CDR3 region: CASSAGPNQPQHF. DNA for the CDR3: TGTGCCAGCTCAGCAGGGCCTAATCAGCCCCAGCATTTT.

The chain joins TRBV3-1 (or the pseudogene TRBV3-2) to TRBJ2-1, with 7 bases fitting TRBD2. The trim removed 2 bases at V and 3 bases at J, leaving 1 base unmatched. The CDR3 is 14 residues long. Germline-derived CDR1 and CDR2 are LGHDT and YNNKEL (reference sequence). The CDR3 loop reads CASSQLAVYNEQFF. The DNA of the CDR3 is TGTGCCAGCAGCCAACTAGCGGTCTACAATGAGCAGTTCTTC.

This clone appeared a single time. The CDR3 here is CASSPGTNYGYTF. In DNA, the CDR3 is TGTGCCAGCAGCCCAGGAACCAACTATGGCTACACCTTC. The V call is TRBV6-5, the J call TRBJ1-2; D not resolved. This CDR3 is built from 13 residues. V was trimmed by 6 bases and J by 2 bases, leaving 10 bases between them. The V gene's germline CDR1 is MNHEY and CDR2 SVGAGI.

The gene calls are TRBV15 and TRBJ2-7; TRBD1 matches 7 bases. Trimming took 5 bases from V and 2 from J; bases not matched to a gene: 3. Germline-derived CDR1 and CDR2 are LNHNV and YYDKDF (reference sequence). This CDR3 spans 13 amino acids. CDR3 DNA: TGTGCCACCAGCTGGGACAGAACCTACGAGCAGTACTTC. This encodes CATSWDRTYEQYF.

This clone showed up just once. The chain has TRBV5-5 and TRBJ1-1, with D uncertain. Germline values: CDR1 SGHKS, CDR2 YYEKEE (reference sequence). V lost 2 bases to trimming and J lost 7 bases, with 15 bases between them. The CDR3 covers 14 residues. The CDR3 here is CASSLSSRTSEAFF. The CDR3 bases are TGTGCCAGCAGCTTATCATCCCGCACCAGTGAAGCTTTCTTT.

The chain links TRBV5-1 to TRBJ1-6, with D unclear. The germline V gene has CDR1 SGHRS and CDR2 YFSETQ. The CDR3 is made up of 14 amino acids. Trimming cost V 4 bases and J 8 bases, with 13 bases left between them. The CDR3 spells CASSPGQEDSPLHF. DNA for the CDR3: TGCGCCAGCAGCCCCGGGCAGGAGGATTCACCCCTCCACTTT. The entire variable domain, with the rest obtained from reference TRBV5-1 and TRBJ1-6, is as follows: KAGVTQTPRYLIKTRGQQVTLSCSPISGHRSVSWYQQTPGQGLQFLFEYFSETQRNKGNFPGRFSGRQFSNSRSEMNVSTLELGDSALYLCASSPGQEDSPLHFGNGTRLTVT.

The genes are TRBV28 and TRBJ1-5, with TRBD1 matching over 9 bases. The CDR3 length is 16 residues. V lost 3 bases to trimming and J lost 9 bases; unmatched junction nucleotides: 12. Germline CDR1 and CDR2: MDHEN and SYDVKM. DNA for the CDR3: TGTGCCAGCAGTTTGAGAAAGGGACAGGGAACCCGGCCCCAGCATTTT. This codes for CASSLRKGQGTRPQHF. The full variable domain, in which reference TRBV28 and TRBJ1-5 provide the parts outside the CDR3, is DVKVTQSSRYLVKRTGEKVFLECVQDMDHENMFWYRQDPGLGLRLIYFSYDVKMKEKGDIPEGYSVSREKKERFSLILESASTNQTSMYLCASSLRKGQGTRPQHFGDGTRLSIL.